This T cell receptor beta chain was captured in a study of tissue T cells after allogeneic stem cell transplantation. General study results and limits: Anatomically similar tissues had similar TCR repertoires within each patient. Motif-based clustering found tissue-specific repertoire signatures shared across patients, though few clones were shared.

Median post-mortem interval was over nine hours for GI, liver, skin and lymphoid tissues. Turning to this clone: Its antigen remains unknown.

The method was immunoSEQ multiplex PCR; TCRdb's version includes in-frame clones alone and lacks a portion of them. The sample yields 6,300 or so clones, around three quarters seen once. CDR1 and CDR2 from the germline V gene are KGHDR and SFDVKD. The CDR3 extends over 13 amino acids. V lost 12 bases and J 1 base, leaving 13 bases between the germline ends. The sample was tissue from the rectum, taken at autopsy. The source of this sequence is a woman between 18 and 50 years old with breast cancer. The chain is built from TRBV24-1 and TRBJ2-3; a weak D match, TRBD1 (5 bases). The CDR3 nucleotides read TGTGCCGTAACAGGTCCCCGCACAGATACGCAGTATTTT. Its protein is CAVTGPRTDTQYF.